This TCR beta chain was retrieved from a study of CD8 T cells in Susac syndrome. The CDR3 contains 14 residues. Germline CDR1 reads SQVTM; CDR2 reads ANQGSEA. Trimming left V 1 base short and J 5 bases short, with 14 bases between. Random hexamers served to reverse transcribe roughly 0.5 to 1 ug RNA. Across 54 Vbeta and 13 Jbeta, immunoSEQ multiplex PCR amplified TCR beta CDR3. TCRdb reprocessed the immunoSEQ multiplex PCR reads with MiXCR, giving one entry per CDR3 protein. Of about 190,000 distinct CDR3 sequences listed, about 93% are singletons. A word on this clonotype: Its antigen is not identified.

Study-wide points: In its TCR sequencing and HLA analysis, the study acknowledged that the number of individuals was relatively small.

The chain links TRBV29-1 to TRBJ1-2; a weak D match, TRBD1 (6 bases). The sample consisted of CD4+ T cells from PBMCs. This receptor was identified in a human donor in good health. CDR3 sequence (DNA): TGCAGCGTTGAAGCAGGGGACTTCGGGTATGGCTACACCTTC. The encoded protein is CSVEAGDFGYGYTF.